This T cell receptor (beta chain) was profiled in a study of blood T cell repertoires in COVID-19. Study overall: Some COVID-19 samples were acute and others convalescent; all came from the United States, Italy and Spain.

The protocol was immunoSEQ multiplex PCR, while the TCRdb copy is restricted to in-frame clones and leaves out a portion. The data contain 400,000 to 550,000 clones, 75% to 90% of them seen just once; the ten biggest clones take up about 4.3%. Germline CDR1 MNHEY, CDR2 SVGEGT. This CDR3 region has 15 residues. V was clipped by 0 bases and J by 7 bases, with 10 bases between them. This TCR was sampled from a woman aged 25 to 45 with acute or convalescent COVID-19. Sequencing was performed on peripheral blood. The chain combines TRBV6-2 or TRBV6-3 with TRBJ1-6; D is uncertain. CDR3 protein: CASSYSVVQNSPLHF. CDR3 sequence (DNA): TGTGCCAGCAGTTACTCGGTGGTGCAGAATTCACCCCTCCACTTT.